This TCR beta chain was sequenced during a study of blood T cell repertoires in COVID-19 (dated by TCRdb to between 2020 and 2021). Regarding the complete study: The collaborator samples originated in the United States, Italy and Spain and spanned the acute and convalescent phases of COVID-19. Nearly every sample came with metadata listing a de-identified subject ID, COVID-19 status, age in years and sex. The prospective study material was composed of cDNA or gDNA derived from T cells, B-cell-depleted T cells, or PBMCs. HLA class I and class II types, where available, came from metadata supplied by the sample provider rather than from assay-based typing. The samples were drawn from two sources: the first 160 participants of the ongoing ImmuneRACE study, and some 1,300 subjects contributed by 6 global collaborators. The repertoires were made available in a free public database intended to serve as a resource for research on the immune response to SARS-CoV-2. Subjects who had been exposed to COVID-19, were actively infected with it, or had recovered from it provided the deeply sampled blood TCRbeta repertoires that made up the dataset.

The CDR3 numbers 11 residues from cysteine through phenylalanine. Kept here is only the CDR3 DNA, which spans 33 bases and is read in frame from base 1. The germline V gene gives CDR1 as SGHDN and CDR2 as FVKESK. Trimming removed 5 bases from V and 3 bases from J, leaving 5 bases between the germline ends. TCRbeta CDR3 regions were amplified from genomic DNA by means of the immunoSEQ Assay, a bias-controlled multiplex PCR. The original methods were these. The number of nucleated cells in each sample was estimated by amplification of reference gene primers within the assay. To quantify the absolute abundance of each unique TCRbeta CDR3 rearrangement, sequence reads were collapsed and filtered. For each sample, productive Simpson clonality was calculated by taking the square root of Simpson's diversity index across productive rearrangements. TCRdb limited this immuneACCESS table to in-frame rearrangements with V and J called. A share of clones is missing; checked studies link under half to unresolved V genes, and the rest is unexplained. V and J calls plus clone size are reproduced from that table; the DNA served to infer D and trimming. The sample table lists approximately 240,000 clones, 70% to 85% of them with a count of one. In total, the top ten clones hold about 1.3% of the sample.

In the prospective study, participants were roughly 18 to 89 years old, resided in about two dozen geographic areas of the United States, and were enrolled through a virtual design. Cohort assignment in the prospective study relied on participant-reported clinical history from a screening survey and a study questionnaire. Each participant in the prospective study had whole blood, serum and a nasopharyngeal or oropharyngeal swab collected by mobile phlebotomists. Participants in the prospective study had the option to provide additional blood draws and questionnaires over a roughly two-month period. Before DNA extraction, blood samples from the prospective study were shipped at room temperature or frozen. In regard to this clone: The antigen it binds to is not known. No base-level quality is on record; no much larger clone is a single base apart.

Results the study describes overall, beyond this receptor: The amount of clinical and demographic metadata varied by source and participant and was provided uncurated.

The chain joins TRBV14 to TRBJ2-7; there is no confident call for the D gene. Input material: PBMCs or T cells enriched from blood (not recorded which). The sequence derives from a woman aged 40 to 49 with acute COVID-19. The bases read TGTGCCAGCAGCGCTAACTACGAGCAGTACTTC. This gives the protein CASSANYEQYF.